The 2 T cell receptor beta chains listed next were all sequenced from one sample in a study of technical replicates of blood from several donors. Profiling relied on immunoSEQ multiplex PCR, and the TCRdb table lists in-frame clones only, not all of them. The sample lists some 87,000 clones; less than 98% were seen once. Material for sequencing was T cells isolated from PBMCs. The receptor set was obtained from a human donor in good health.

The rearrangement joins TRBV11-2 to TRBJ1-2; 7 nucleotides align to TRBD1. The CDR3 length is 13 residues. Germline CDR1 is SGHAT and CDR2 is FQNNGV. V lost 5 bases, J lost 9 bases, and 9 bases stayed unmatched. The CDR3: CASSPGTAPRYTF. CDR3 sequence (DNA): TGTGCCAGCAGCCCCGGGACAGCCCCTCGCTACACCTTC.

This clone was recorded only once. The V gene is TRBV6-1, the J gene TRBJ1-5, with D unresolved. V was shortened by 8 bases and J by 7 bases, with 9 bases between the two germline ends. Germline V gene data show CDR1 as MNHNS and CDR2 as SASEGT. This CDR3 contains 11 residues. The CDR3 spells CASGRGQPQHF. CDR3 coding DNA: TGTGCCAGCGGGCGGGGACAGCCCCAGCATTTT.